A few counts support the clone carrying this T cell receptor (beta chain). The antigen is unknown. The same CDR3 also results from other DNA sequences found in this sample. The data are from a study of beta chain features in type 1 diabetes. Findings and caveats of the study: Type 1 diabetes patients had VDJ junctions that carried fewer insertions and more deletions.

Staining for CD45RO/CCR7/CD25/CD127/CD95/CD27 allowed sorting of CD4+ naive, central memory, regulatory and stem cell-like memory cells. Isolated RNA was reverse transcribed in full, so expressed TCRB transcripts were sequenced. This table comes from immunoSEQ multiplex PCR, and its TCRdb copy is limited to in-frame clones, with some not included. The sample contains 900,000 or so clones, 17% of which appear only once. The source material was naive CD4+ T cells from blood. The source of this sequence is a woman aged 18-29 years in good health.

The CDR3 DNA follows: TGTGCCAGCAGTCCCGGGACAGGTCTGTACGAGCAGTACTTC. It codes for CASSPGTGLYEQYF. The chain couples TRBV28 to TRBJ2-7; 8 bases are shared with TRBD1. Germline V gene lookup returns CDR1 MDHEN and CDR2 SYDVKM. CDR3 size: 14 residues. J was trimmed by 4 bases and V by 5 bases; bases with no gene match: 7.